This T cell receptor beta chain was observed in a study of blood T cell repertoires in COVID-19. Germline V CDR1 and CDR2: SGHVS, FQNEAQ. This CDR3 has 14 amino acids. V dropped 5 bases and J dropped 2; count of bases not matched to a gene: 3. The protocol was immunoSEQ multiplex PCR, while the TCRdb copy is restricted to in-frame clones and leaves out a portion. The repertoire includes some 150,000 clones, approximately 83% of them detected once, and under 3% sits in the top ten. The rearrangement links TRBV7-8 to TRBJ2-1; 7 bases match TRBD1. The source of this sequence is a human donor with acute or convalescent COVID-19. The donor label of this sample is uncertain. Sequenced sample: peripheral blood. The CDR3: CASSPGTAYNEQFF. For the CDR3, the DNA is TGTGCCAGCAGCCCTGGGACAGCCTACAATGAGCAGTTCTTC.